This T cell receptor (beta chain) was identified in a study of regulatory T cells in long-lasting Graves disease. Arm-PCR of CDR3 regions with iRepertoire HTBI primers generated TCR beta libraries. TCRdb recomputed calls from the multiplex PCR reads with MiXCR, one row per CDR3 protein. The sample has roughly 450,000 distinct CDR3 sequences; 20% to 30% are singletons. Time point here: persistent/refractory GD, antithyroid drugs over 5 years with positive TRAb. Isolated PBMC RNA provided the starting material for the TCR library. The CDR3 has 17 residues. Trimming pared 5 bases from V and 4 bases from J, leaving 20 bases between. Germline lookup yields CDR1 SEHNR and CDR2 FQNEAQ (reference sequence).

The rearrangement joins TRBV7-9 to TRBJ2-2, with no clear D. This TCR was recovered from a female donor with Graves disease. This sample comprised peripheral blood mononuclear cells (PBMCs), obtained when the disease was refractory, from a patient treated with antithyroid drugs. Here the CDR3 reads CASSLLRPSKITGELFF. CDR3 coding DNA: TGTGCCAGCAGCCTGCTCCGACCCTCGAAGATCACCGGGGAGCTGTTTTTT.